A single sample is the source of the 10 T cell receptor beta chains below, sequenced in a study of beta chain features in type 1 diabetes. Every bit of the isolated RNA underwent reverse transcription, so sequencing read expressed TCRB transcripts. The protocol was immunoSEQ multiplex PCR, while the TCRdb copy is restricted to in-frame clones and leaves out a portion. This sample has around 320,000 clones; 13% to 15% occur once, and the top ten carry more than 6.5%. Sequenced material: central memory CD4+ T cells from blood. The receptor source for this set is a man aged 25-45 years in good health.

The V call is TRBV18, the J call TRBJ1-5; D unresolved. The CDR3 length is 14 residues. V shed 3 bases and J shed 1 base, with 7 bases lying between them. Germline CDR1 reads KGHSH; CDR2 reads LQKENI. The CDR3 spells CASSPKESNQPQHF. Here the CDR3 DNA reads TGTGCCAGCTCACCCAAGGAGAGCAATCAGCCCCAGCATTTT.

A few counts support this clone. The V gene is TRBV6-5, the J gene TRBJ2-1, with no clear D. Germline V gene sequence: CDR1 MNHEY, CDR2 SVGAGI. The CDR3 covers 15 residues. The ends were cut back, 0 bases at V and 1 base at J, with 7 bases in the middle. Here the CDR3 reads CASSYSGASYNEQFF. As DNA, the CDR3 is TGTGCCAGCAGTTACTCTGGCGCTTCCTACAATGAGCAGTTCTTC.

The table lists this clone with a few counts. The chain joins TRBV9 to TRBJ2-1, with TRBD2 identical over 7 bases. The CDR3 extends over 15 amino acids. The junction had 9 bases not matched to a gene; V was cut back by 2 bases and J by 7 bases. Germline CDR1 and CDR2: SGDLS and YYNGEE. The CDR3 is CASSVGASGENEQFF. The CDR3 DNA sequence: TGTGCCAGCAGCGTTGGTGCTAGCGGAGAAAATGAGCAGTTCTTC.

This clone came up once. The chain combines TRBV2 with TRBJ2-3; TRBD2 matches 8 bases. Unmatched junction bases numbered 5, after V lost 4 bases and J lost 2 bases. The CDR3 consists of 15 residues. CDR1 is SNHLY and CDR2 is FYNNEI in the germline V gene. The DNA for the CDR3 is TGTGCCAGCAGTGTTGGGACTAGGGTCACAGATACGCAGTATTTT. Protein product: CASSVGTRVTDTQYF.

This clone was observed a few times. Other nucleotide sequences in the sample specify the same CDR3. The chain employs TRBV11-2 and TRBJ1-2; 10 bases are shared with TRBD1. V was clipped by 1 base and J by 5 bases; unmatched bases: 1. This CDR3 comprises 14 residues. CDR1 is SGHAT, CDR2 FQNNGV, per germline. CDR3: CASSLGTGGYGYTF. The CDR3 DNA is TGTGCCAGCAGCTTAGGGACAGGGGGATATGGCTACACCTTC.

This clone was recorded a few times. The V gene is TRBV6-5, the J gene TRBJ1-5; no clear D gene. There are 14 residues in the CDR3. With 10 bases removed from V and 5 bases from J, the gap between germline ends came to 18 bases. The V gene's germline CDR1 is MNHEY and CDR2 SVGAGI. CDR3 residues: CATLRAETYQPQHF. The CDR3 DNA reads as TGTGCCACCCTCCGGGCAGAAACCTATCAGCCCCAGCATTTT.

V gene TRBV7-8 combines with J gene TRBJ1-2; no definite D call. Between the trimmed V and J ends, which lost 4 bases and 10 bases, there was a span of 19 bases. The CDR3 is made up of 14 amino acids. Per the germline V gene, CDR1 is SGHVS and CDR2 is FQNEAQ. CDR3 DNA: TGTGCCAGCAGCTCGAGGCGCTTTGGTACGGACTACACCTTC. Its translation is CASSSRRFGTDYTF.

J is TRBJ1-1 and V is TRBV5-1; D perhaps matches TRBD1 (6 bases). There are 14 residues in the CDR3. Trimming cost V 4 bases and J 2 bases, with 12 bases left between them. Germline loops: CDR1 SGHRS, CDR2 YFSETQ. CDR3 residues: CASSLWTDNTEAFF. The CDR3 bases are TGCGCCAGCAGCCTCTGGACAGACAACACTGAAGCTTTCTTT.

The table lists this clone with many counts. Distinct nucleotide sequences in the sample also encode this CDR3. The chain carries TRBV4-1 and TRBJ1-1; D call uncertain. The V gene lost 4 bases and the J gene lost 0 bases, with 9 bases spanning the gap. In germline, CDR1 is MGHRA, CDR2 YSYEKL. The CDR3 totals 14 residues. CDR3 DNA: TGCGCCAGCAGCCGCGGACGGATGAACACTGAAGCTTTCTTT. Translated: CASSRGRMNTEAFF.

This clone was counted only a few times. The chain carries TRBV7-3 and TRBJ2-5; TRBD2 matches at 8 bases. Looked up from germline, CDR1 is SGHTA and CDR2 is FQGTGA. V shed 5 bases and J 2 bases; nucleotides not matched to a gene: 7. CDR3 length: 15 amino acids. As DNA, the CDR3 is TGTGCCAGCAGCAAAACTAGCGGTTTGCAAGAGACCCAGTACTTC. Its translation: CASSKTSGLQETQYF. The variable domain in full, with the rest retrieved from reference TRBV7-3 and TRBJ2-5, is GAGVSQTPSNKVTEKGKYVELRCDPISGHTALYWYRQSLGQGPEFLIYFQGTGAADDSGLPNDRFFAVRPEGSVSTLKIQRTERGDSAVYLCASSKTSGLQETQYFGPGTRLLVL.